This TCR beta chain is drawn from a study of PD-1 blockade in classical Hodgkin lymphoma. Findings and caveats of the study: Lower baseline TCR diversity was reported for newly diagnosed patients than for healthy donors. Complete responders possessed baseline diversity comparable to newly diagnosed patients.

Germline CDR1 is MGHDK and CDR2 is SYGVNS. The CDR3 has 17 residues. The V segment lost 6 bases and the J segment 1 base; nucleotides outside the gene matches: 12. Each of the patients experienced relapse following autologous stem cell transplantation, and their brentuximab vedotin exposure differed. Best overall response was complete response, partial response or progressive disease in these relapsed/refractory classical Hodgkin lymphoma patients. This clone came up a few times. Its antigen is undetermined. The sample carries other DNA sequences with the same CDR3. Libraries were prepared by immunoSEQ multiplex PCR; TCRdb keeps only in-frame clonotypes and omits some of them. The sample holds approximately 13,000 clones, around three quarters seen once.

This receptor was identified in a human donor with classical Hodgkin lymphoma. The chain couples TRBV25-1 to TRBJ2-7; 10 nucleotides align to TRBD2. This specimen was peripheral blood mononuclear cells (PBMCs), taken at baseline. CDR3 amino acids: CASRATSGLAESYEQYF. CDR3 nucleotides: TGTGCCAGCAGGGCGACATCCGGACTAGCGGAATCCTACGAGCAGTACTTC.